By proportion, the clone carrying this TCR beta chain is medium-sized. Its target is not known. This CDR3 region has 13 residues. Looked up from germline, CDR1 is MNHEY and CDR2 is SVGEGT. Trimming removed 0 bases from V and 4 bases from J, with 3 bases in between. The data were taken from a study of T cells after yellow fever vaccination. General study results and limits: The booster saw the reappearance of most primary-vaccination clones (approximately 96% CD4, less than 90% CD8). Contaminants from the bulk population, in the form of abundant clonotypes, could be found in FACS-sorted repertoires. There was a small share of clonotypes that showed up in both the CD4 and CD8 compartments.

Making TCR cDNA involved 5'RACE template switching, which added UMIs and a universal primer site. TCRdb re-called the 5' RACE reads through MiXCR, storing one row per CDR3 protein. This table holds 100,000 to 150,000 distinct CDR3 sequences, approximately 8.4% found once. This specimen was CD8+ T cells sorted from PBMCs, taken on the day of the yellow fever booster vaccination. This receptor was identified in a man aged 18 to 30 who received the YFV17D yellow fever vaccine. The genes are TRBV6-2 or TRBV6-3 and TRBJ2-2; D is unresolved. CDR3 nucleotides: TGTGCCAGCAGTTACTCGACCACCGGGGAGCTGTTTTTT. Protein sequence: CASSYSTTGELFF.